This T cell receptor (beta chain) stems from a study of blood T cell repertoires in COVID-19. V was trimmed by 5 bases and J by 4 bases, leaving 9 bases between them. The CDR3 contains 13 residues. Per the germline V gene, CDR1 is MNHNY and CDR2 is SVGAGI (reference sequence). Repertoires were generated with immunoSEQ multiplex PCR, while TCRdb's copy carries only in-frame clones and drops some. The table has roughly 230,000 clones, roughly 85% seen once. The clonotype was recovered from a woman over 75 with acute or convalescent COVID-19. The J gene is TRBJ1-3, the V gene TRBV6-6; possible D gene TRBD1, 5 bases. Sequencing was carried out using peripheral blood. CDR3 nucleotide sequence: TGTGCCAGCAGTCCAGGGTTGGGAAACACCATATATTTT. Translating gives CASSPGLGNTIYF.